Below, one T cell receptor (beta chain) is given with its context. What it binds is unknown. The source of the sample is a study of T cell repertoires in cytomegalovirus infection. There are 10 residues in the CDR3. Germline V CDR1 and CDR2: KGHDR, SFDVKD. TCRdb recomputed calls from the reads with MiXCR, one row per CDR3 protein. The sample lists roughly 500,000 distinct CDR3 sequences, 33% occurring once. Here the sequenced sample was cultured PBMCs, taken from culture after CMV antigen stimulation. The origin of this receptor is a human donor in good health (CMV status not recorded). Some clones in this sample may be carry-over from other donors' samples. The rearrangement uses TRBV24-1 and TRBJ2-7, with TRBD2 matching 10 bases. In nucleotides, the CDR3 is TGTGCCACATACGGGACTAGCGCGCCCGTC. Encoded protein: CATYGTSAPV.